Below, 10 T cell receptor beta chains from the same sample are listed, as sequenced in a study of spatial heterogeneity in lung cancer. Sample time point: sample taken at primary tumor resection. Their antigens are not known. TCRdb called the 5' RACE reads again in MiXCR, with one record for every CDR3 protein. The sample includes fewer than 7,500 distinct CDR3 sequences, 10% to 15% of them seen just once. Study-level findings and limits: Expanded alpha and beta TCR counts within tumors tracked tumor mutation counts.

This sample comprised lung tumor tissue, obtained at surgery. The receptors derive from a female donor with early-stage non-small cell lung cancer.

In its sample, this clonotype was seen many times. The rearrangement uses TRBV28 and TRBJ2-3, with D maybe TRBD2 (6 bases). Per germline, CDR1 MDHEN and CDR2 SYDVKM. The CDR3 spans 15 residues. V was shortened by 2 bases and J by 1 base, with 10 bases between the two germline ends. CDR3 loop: CASSLPGTGTDTQYF. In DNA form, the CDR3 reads TGTGCCAGCAGTTTACCCGGGACTGGCACAGATACGCAGTATTTT.

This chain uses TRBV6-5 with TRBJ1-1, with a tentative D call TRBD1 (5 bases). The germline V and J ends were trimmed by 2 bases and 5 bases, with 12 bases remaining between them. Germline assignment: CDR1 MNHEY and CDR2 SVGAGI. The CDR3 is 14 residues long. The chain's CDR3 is CASSYGRVNTEAFF. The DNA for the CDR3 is TGTGCCAGCAGTTACGGCAGGGTAAATACTGAAGCTTTCTTT.

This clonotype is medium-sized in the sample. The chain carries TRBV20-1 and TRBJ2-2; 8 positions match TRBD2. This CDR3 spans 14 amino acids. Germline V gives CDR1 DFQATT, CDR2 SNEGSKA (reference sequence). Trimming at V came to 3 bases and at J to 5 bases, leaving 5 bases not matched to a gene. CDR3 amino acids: CSASTSGGTGELFF. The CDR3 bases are TGCAGTGCTAGTACTAGCGGAGGTACCGGGGAGCTGTTTTTT.

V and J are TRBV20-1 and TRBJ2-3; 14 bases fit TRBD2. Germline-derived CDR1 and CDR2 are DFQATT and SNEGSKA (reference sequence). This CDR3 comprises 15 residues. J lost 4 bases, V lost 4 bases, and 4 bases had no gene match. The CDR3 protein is CSAMGLAGAPDTQYF. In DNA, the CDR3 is TGCAGTGCTATGGGACTAGCGGGGGCACCAGATACGCAGTATTTT.

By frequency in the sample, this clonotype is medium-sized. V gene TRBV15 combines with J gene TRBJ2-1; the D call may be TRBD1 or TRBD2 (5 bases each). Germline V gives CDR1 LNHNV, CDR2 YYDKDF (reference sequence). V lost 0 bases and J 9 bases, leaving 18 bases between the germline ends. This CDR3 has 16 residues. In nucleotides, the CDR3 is TGTGCCACCAGCAGAGAGGACACGGGAAAAGTAGGTGAGCAGTTCTTC. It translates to CATSREDTGKVGEQFF.

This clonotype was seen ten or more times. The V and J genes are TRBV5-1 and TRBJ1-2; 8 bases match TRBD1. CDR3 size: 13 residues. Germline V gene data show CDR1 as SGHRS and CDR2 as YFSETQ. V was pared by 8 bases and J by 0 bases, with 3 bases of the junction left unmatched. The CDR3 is CARQQGANYGYTF. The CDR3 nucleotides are TGCGCCAGACAACAGGGGGCTAACTATGGCTACACCTTC.

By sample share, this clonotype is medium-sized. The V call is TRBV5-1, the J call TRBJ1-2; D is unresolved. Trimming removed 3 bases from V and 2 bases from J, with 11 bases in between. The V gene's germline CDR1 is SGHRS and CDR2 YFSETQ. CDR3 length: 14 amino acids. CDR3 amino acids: CASSSLALNYGYTF. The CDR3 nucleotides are TGCGCCAGCAGCTCTCTAGCACTAAACTATGGCTACACCTTC.

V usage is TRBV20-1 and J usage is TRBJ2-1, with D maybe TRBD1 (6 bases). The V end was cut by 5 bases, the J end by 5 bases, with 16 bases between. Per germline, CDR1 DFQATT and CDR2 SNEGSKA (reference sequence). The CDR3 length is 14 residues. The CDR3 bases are TGCAGTGCTTTCACATTGGCAGGGGACAATGAGCAGTTCTTC. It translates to CSAFTLAGDNEQFF.

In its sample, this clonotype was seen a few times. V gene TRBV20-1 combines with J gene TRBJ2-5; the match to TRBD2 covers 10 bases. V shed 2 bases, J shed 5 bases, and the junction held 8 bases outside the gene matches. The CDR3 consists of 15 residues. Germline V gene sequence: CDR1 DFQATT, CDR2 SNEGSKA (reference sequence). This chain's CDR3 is CSARHAGTSVETQYF. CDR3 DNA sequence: TGCAGTGCTAGACACGCAGGGACTAGCGTGGAGACCCAGTACTTC.

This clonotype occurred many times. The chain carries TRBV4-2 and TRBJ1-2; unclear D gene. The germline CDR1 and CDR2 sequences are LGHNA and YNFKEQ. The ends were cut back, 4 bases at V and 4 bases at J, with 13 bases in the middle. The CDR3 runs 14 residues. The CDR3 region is CASSPPEYAYGYTF. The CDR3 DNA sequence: TGTGCCAGCAGCCCACCCGAGTATGCCTATGGCTACACCTTC.